This passage covers 5 T cell receptor beta chains from one sample sequenced in a study of T cell responses to AZD1222 COVID-19 vaccine. Generated by immunoSEQ multiplex PCR, the TCRdb table keeps only in-frame clones and is missing some. The repertoire consists of approximately 190,000 clones, with almost 95% occurring once and the leading ten covering 1% to 1.5%. Sequencing used peripheral blood, obtained on day 0 of AZD1222 vaccination. Every receptor here comes from an adult in good health.

This clone was detected only once. The chain uses TRBV5-1 and TRBJ1-1, with 7 bases matching TRBD1. The V gene end was trimmed by 2 bases and the J gene end by 6 bases; junction bases not matched to a gene: 7. The CDR3 has 14 residues. Germline V CDR1 and CDR2: SGHRS, YFSETQ. The CDR3 loop is CASSFRGEGAEAFF. CDR3 bases: TGCGCCAGCAGCTTCAGGGGGGAGGGTGCTGAAGCTTTCTTT.

This chain joins TRBV9 and TRBJ1-1; D call uncertain. Trimming pared 3 bases from V and 7 bases from J, leaving 7 bases between. The CDR3 contains 11 residues. From germline, CDR1 is SGDLS and CDR2 YYNGEE. The CDR3 nucleotides are TGTGCCAGCAGCGCCGCAGGTGAAGCTTTCTTT. It is translated as CASSAAGEAFF.

The V and J genes are TRBV19 and TRBJ2-7; D call uncertain. This CDR3 contains 13 residues. Germline V CDR1 and CDR2: LNHDA, SQIVND (reference sequence). V lost 5 bases and J lost 7, with 15 bases in between. CDR3 region: CASSPRPDLEQYF. The CDR3 DNA reads as TGTGCCAGTAGTCCCCGCCCAGACCTGGAGCAGTACTTC.

This chain connects TRBV4-1 to TRBJ1-5; D is perhaps TRBD1 (5 bases). The germline V gene encodes CDR1 MGHRA and CDR2 YSYEKL. The CDR3 has 14 amino acids. V dropped 1 base and J dropped 5 bases, with 9 bases sitting between them. The CDR3 sequence is CASSQGQIDQPQHF. The CDR3 DNA reads as TGCGCCAGCAGCCAAGGACAGATCGATCAGCCCCAGCATTTT.

The chain recombines TRBV3-1 (or the pseudogene TRBV3-2) with TRBJ2-2; D possibly corresponds to TRBD1 (5 bases). Germline V gene sequence: CDR1 LGHDT, CDR2 YNNKEL (reference sequence). V was clipped by 4 bases and J by 7 bases, with 22 bases between them. The CDR3 consists of 17 residues. The CDR3 DNA is TGTGCCAGCAGCCGGAGACAGACCAGTATCGGTGGCGGGGAGCTGTTTTTT. Translating it yields CASSRRQTSIGGGELFF.